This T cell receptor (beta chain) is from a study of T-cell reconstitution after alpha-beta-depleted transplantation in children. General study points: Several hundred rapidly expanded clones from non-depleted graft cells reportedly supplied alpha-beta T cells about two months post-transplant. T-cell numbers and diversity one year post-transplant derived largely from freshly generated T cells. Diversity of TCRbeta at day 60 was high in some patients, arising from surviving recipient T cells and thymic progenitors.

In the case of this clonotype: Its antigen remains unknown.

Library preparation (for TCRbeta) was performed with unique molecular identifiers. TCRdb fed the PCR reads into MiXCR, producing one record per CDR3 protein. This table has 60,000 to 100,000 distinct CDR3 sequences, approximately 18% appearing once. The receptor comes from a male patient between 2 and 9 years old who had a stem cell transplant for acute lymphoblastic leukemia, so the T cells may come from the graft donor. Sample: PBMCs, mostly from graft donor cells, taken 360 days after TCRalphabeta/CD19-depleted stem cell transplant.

CDR3 residues: CSAPRRGGHEQYF. The CDR3 nucleotides read TGCAGTGCTCCACGCCGGGGGGGGCACGAGCAGTACTTC. The chain links TRBV20-1 to TRBJ2-1, with 8 bases that match TRBD2. The tail of the sequence fits TRBJ2-7 better, so the J call may be wrong. The CDR3 consists of 13 residues. The germline CDR1 and CDR2 sequences are DFQATT and SNEGSKA (reference sequence).